These T cell receptor beta chains were read from a single sample in a study of cytomegalovirus exposure and HLA in healthy donors. Libraries were prepared by immunoSEQ multiplex PCR; TCRdb keeps only in-frame clonotypes and omits some of them. The sample yields 140,000 to 150,000 clones, nearly 90% seen once. Sequencing was done on a sample of PBMCs. Receptors originate from a woman aged 40 to 50 in good health and CMV-seronegative. Both conserved end residues are trimmed from each CDR3.

J gene	V gene	CDR3 protein
TRBJ2-2	TRBV2	ASSGRSPGTGELF
TRBJ2-1	TRBV19	ASSEEGRGYNEQF
TRBJ2-2	TRBV5-1	ASSTGQGPNTGELF
TRBJ2-7	TRBV30	AWTPGGFSYEQY
TRBJ2-7	TRBV7-9	SSSPAGQAGTSVYEQY
TRBJ2-3	TRBV7-6	ASSHGQGDTQY
TRBJ2-3	TRBV5-1	ASSATGTGGFGDTQY
TRBJ2-3	TRBV11-3	ASSPRSAEQY
TRBJ2-7	TRBV27	ASSQGFPYEQY
TRBJ2-7	TRBV28	ASSRIGTSGNYEQY
TRBJ1-4	TRBV4-2	ASSRKEGTNEKLF
TRBJ1-1	TRBV19	ASSTEPTRTATMNTEAF
TRBJ2-2	TRBV6-5	ASSSTGGTGELF
TRBJ2-4	TRBV28	ASYRGGADIQY
TRBJ1-6	TRBV4-3	ASSTARQNNSPLH
TRBJ1-5	TRBV4-2	ASRPTGGGNQPQH
TRBJ1-5	TRBV6-1	ASSERQPQH
TRBJ1-1	TRBV7-9	SSSFQETEAF
TRBJ1-1	TRBV5-5	ASSVTDRGFTEAF
TRBJ2-1	TRBV20-1	SAFRGNEQF
TRBJ2-7	TRBV9	ASSGTSGQQY
TRBJ2-1	TRBV11-3	ASSSLGGTVGVGQF
TRBJ2-7	TRBV19	ASRPQGNYEQY
TRBJ1-1	TRBV11-3	ASSLDLQGAEAF
TRBJ2-7	TRBV27	ASSLLSSYEQY
TRBJ1-3	TRBV7-6	ASSPSGGRNTIY
TRBJ2-1	TRBV27	ASSPERTSGRRLNEQF
TRBJ2-1	TRBV11-2	ADVANGRGSYNEQF
TRBJ2-1	TRBV7-9	ACGEALAGGGTYNEQF
TRBJ1-3	TRBV6-1	ASSYGGSGNTIY
TRBJ2-7	TRBV28	ASSFQGNSYEQY
TRBJ2-7	TRBV15	ATSRDPSGSDEQY
TRBJ2-5	TRBV11-1	ASSLRADQETQY
TRBJ1-6	TRBV2	ASSAIGQGGSPLH
TRBJ1-1	TRBV7-9	ASSHPLRGTEAF
TRBJ2-7	TRBV15	ATSRTSGRQEQY
TRBJ1-1	TRBV5-1	ASSLGRGEAF
TRBJ1-1	TRBV5-1	ASSPTGETEAF
TRBJ2-3	TRBV7-2	ASSYRAADTQY
TRBJ1-6	TRBV7-8	ASSFTPDSPLH
TRBJ1-2	TRBV10-3	AISGGDYGYT